This T cell receptor (beta chain) originates from a study of blood T cell repertoires in COVID-19. About the study: Acute and convalescent COVID-19 specimens originated in the United States, Italy and Spain. PBMCs, B-cell-depleted T cells, or T cells were the source of the cDNA or gDNA that made up the material.

CDR3 size: 13 residues. The V end lost 7 bases, the J end lost 1 base, and 10 bases lay between the germline ends. CDR1 is SEHNR and CDR2 is FQNEAQ in the germline V gene (reference sequence). This clone came up once. Original processing methods: Estimation of nucleated cell counts relied on the amplification of reference gene primers. Sequencing was performed with immunoSEQ multiplex PCR; in TCRdb, only in-frame clones are kept and a portion is missing. V, J and clone size are those of that table, while D and trimming were read from the DNA. The sample includes about 180,000 clones, approximately 87% seen only once; the top ten take less than 25%.

The TCR originated in an older man with active or convalescent COVID-19. Sequenced input: peripheral blood. The genes are TRBV7-9 and TRBJ1-1; no clear D gene. This CDR3 reads CASTQTGNTEAFF. The CDR3 bases are TGTGCCAGCACCCAAACGGGGAACACTGAAGCTTTCTTT. The full variable domain, rest sourced from reference TRBV7-9 and TRBJ1-1, is DTGVSQNPRHKITKRGQNVTFRCDPISEHNRLYWYRQTLGQGPEFLTYFQNEAQLEKSRLLSDRFSAERPKGSFSTLEIQRTEQGDSAMYLCASTQTGNTEAFFGQGTRLTVV.